This TCR beta chain originates from a study of blood T cell repertoires in COVID-19 (dated by TCRdb to about 2020). For context, the study as a whole: The collaborator samples originated in the United States, Italy and Spain and spanned the acute and convalescent phases of COVID-19. Sample metadata almost always included a de-identified subject ID, COVID-19 status, age in years and sex. The dataset comprised deeply sampled blood TCRbeta repertoires from subjects exposed to, actively infected with, or recovered from COVID-19. The material from the prospective study consisted of cDNA or gDNA derived from T cells, B-cell-depleted T cells, or PBMCs. Samples were obtained from the ongoing ImmuneRACE study (first 160 participants) and from approximately 1,200 subjects provided by 6 global collaborators. Where HLA class I and class II types were available, the types were taken from metadata supplied by the sample provider, not from assay-based typing. The repertoires were made available in a free public database intended to serve as a resource for research on the immune response to SARS-CoV-2.

TCRbeta CDR3 regions were amplified from genomic DNA using the immunoSEQ Assay, a bias-controlled multiplex PCR. On the study's bioinformatics: The number of nucleated cells in each sample was estimated by amplification of reference gene primers within the assay. To quantify the absolute abundance of each unique TCRbeta CDR3 rearrangement, sequence reads were collapsed and filtered. For each sample, productive Simpson clonality was calculated as the square root of Simpson's diversity index across productive rearrangements. This immuneACCESS table, as held by TCRdb, lists in-frame sequences with V and J called but not all clones. Of the missing ones, under half trace to an unresolved V gene in checked studies; the others have no known cause. V, J and clone size are those of that table, while D and trimming were read from the DNA. Recorded for this sample are under 200,000 clones; 70% to 90% of them occurred a single time. The top ten constitute 7% of the sample.

Collaborating institutions collected whole blood in K2EDTA tubes following their own protocols. For TCRbeta analysis, collaborators shipped samples in one of three forms: frozen whole blood, isolated PBMCs, or DNA extracted from either of those sample types. As concerns this clone: It lacks a known antigen. No qualities accompany the bases; no much larger clone lies one base away.

V and J are trimmed by 2 bases and 6 bases, and the gene matches miss 2 bases of the junction. CDR1 and CDR2 (SGHAT, FQNNGV) derive from the germline V gene. From the cysteine through the phenylalanine, the CDR3 covers 14 amino acids. Just CDR3 DNA is preserved here, 42 bases in frame from base 1. Results the study describes overall, beyond this receptor: The quantity of clinical and demographic metadata differed by source and by participant and was supplied without curation.

The origin of this receptor is an elderly woman in a cohort sampled during active or convalescent COVID-19. The chain links TRBV11-2 with TRBJ1-2, with 11 middle bases fitting TRBD1. The specimen was peripheral blood. The sequenced DNA is TGTGCCAGCAGCTTACGGGACAGGGGGGATGGCTACACCTTC. It codes for CASSLRDRGDGYTF.